The 2 T cell receptor beta chains in this list originate from one sample, sequenced in a study of blood T cell repertoires in COVID-19. Assay used: immunoSEQ multiplex PCR; TCRdb lists only in-frame clones, some missing. The sample has around 190,000 clones, roughly 84% seen once. Sequenced material: PBMCs or T cells enriched from blood (not recorded which). Receptors were obtained from a woman aged 25 to 45 who had been exposed to COVID-19.

The chain carries TRBV7-2 and TRBJ2-2, with TRBD1 identical over 7 bases. V was clipped by 2 bases and J by 7 bases; unmatched bases: 4. Germline-derived CDR1 and CDR2 are SGHTA and FQGNSA. CDR3 length: 14 amino acids. The DNA of the CDR3 is TGTGCCAGCAGCTTAAGGGGGCAACGCGGGGAGCTGTTTTTT. Translated, it gives CASSLRGQRGELFF. The variable domain in full, completed from reference TRBV7-2 and TRBJ2-2, reads GAGVSQSPSNKVTEKGKDVELRCDPISGHTALYWYRQSLGQGLEFLIYFQGNSAPDKSGLPSDRFSAERTGGSVSTLTIQRTQQEDSAVYLCASSLRGQRGELFFGEGSRLTVL.

The V and J genes are TRBV4-1 and TRBJ1-1; a possible D gene is TRBD1 (5 bases). The ends were cut back, 1 base at V and 4 bases at J, with 13 bases in the middle. The CDR3 is 15 amino acids. Germline lookup yields CDR1 MGHRA and CDR2 YSYEKL. CDR3 sequence: CASSQGFREGTEAFF. The CDR3 bases are TGCGCCAGCAGCCAAGGGTTCAGGGAAGGCACTGAAGCTTTCTTT.